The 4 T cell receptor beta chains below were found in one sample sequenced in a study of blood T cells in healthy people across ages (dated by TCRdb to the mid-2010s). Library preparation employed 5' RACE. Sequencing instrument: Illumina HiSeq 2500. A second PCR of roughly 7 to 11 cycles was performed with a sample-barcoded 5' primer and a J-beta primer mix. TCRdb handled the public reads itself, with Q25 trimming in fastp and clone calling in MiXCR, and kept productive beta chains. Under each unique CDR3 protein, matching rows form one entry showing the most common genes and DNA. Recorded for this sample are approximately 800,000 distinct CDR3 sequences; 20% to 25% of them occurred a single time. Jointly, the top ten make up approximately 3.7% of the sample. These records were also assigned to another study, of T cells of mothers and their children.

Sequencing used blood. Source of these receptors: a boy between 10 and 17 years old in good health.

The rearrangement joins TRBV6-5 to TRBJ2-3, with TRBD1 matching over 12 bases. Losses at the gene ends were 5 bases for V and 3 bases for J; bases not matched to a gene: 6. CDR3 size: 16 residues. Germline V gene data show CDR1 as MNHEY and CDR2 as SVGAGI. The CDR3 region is CASSAPGQGATDTQYF. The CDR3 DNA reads TGTGCCAGCAGTGCCCCGGGACAGGGGGCGACAGATACGCAGTATTTT.

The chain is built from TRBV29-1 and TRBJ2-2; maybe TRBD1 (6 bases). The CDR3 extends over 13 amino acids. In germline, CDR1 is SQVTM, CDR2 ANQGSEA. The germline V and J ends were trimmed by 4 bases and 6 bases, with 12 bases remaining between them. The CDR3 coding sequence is TGCAGCGTTGGTCCAGGGGCTCCCGGGGAGCTGTTTTTT. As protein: CSVGPGAPGELFF.

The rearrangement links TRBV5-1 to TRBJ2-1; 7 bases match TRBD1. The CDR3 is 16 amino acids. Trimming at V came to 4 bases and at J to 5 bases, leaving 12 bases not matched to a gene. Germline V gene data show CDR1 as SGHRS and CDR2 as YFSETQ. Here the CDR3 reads CASSRYDRAVNNEQFF. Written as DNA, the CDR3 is TGCGCCAGCAGCCGTTACGACAGGGCCGTAAACAATGAGCAGTTCTTC.

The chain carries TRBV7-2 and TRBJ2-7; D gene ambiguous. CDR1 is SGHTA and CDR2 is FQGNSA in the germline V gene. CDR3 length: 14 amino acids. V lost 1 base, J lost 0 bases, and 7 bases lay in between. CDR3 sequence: CASSLGLSSYEQYV. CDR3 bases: TGTGCCAGCAGCTTAGGGCTAAGCTCCTACGAGCAGTACGTC.